This T cell receptor beta chain came from a study of blood T cell repertoires in COVID-19. Sequencing used immunoSEQ multiplex PCR; TCRdb keeps in-frame clones, though not all of them. Of hundreds of thousands of clones in the sample, roughly nine tenths were seen once. This clone was found a few times. The germline CDR1 and CDR2 sequences are WNHNN and SYGVQD (reference sequence). Trimming cost V 2 bases and J 7 bases; bases outside gene matches: 7. There are 15 residues in the CDR3. This clonotype was obtained from a man aged 40-49 years with acute or convalescent COVID-19. The specimen sequenced was peripheral blood. This rearrangement joins TRBV10-1 to TRBJ2-2, with 7 bases aligning to TRBD1. CDR3 protein: CASSEATGTVGELFF. DNA for the CDR3: TGCGCCAGCAGTGAGGCGACAGGGACGGTCGGGGAGCTGTTTTTT.